These T cell receptor beta chains were read from a single sample in a study of T cell responses to AZD1222 COVID-19 vaccine. Clones were read by immunoSEQ multiplex PCR, and TCRdb kept only the in-frame ones, dropping some. The repertoire includes approximately 150,000 clones, 75% to 90% of them detected once, and approximately 2.5% sits in the top ten. The source material was peripheral blood, sampled on day 0 of AZD1222 vaccination. All receptors derive from an adult in good health. The CDR3 runs from the conserved cysteine through the conserved F or W. D genes are given only for firm matches. The size field is filled for only some rows; it gives once, few, many or a size class.

V gene: TRBV20-1; J gene: TRBJ2-1; D gene: .; clone size: few; CDR3 DNA: TGCAGTGCTCTTAAAGGAACCCAGTTCTTC; CDR3 protein: CSALKGTQFF
V gene: TRBV30; J gene: TRBJ2-7; D gene: .; clone size: .; CDR3 DNA: TGTGCCTCAACCGGAGAGGCTTCCTACGAGCAGTACTTC; CDR3 protein: CASTGEASYEQYF
V gene: TRBV18; J gene: TRBJ2-3; D gene: TRBD2; clone size: .; CDR3 DNA: TGTGCCAGCTCACCGAACTCACTAGCGGGGAGGAGCACAGATACGCAGTATTTT; CDR3 protein: CASSPNSLAGRSTDTQYF
V gene: TRBV27; J gene: TRBJ1-2; D gene: TRBD1; clone size: .; CDR3 DNA: TGTGCCAGCAGTTCCCGACAGGGACACTACACCTTC; CDR3 protein: CASSSRQGHYTF
V gene: TRBV7-8; J gene: TRBJ1-1; D gene: .; clone size: .; CDR3 DNA: TGTGCCAGCAGCTTAGGGACAGCGGGTGAAGCTTTCTTT; CDR3 protein: CASSLGTAGEAFF
V gene: TRBV28; J gene: TRBJ2-1; D gene: TRBD2; clone size: few; CDR3 DNA: TGTGCCAGCAGTTTATTGGGACTAGCGGAGTACAATGAGCAGTTCTTC; CDR3 protein: CASSLLGLAEYNEQFF
V gene: TRBV6-5; J gene: TRBJ2-1; D gene: .; clone size: .; CDR3 DNA: TGTGCCAGCAGTTACAGGCGGGAATCCTACAATGAGCAGTTCTTC; CDR3 protein: CASSYRRESYNEQFF
V gene: TRBV28; J gene: TRBJ2-3; D gene: .; clone size: once; CDR3 DNA: TGTGCCAGCAGTTTGCAGGGGACTGGCCCAGATACGCAGTATTTT; CDR3 protein: CASSLQGTGPDTQYF
V gene: TRBV18; J gene: TRBJ1-2; D gene: .; clone size: few; CDR3 DNA: TGTGCCAGCTCGGGGCAGGGACGGCCATCCGTTGGCTACACCTTC; CDR3 protein: CASSGQGRPSVGYTF
V gene: TRBV13; J gene: TRBJ1-6; D gene: .; clone size: .; CDR3 DNA: TGTGCCAGCAGCCAAAGACGGGGTGAAGCATCACCCCTCCACTTT; CDR3 protein: CASSQRRGEASPLHF
V gene: TRBV6-5; J gene: TRBJ1-1; D gene: .; clone size: .; CDR3 DNA: TGTGCCAGCAGTTACTCGCGGGGATGGCACACTGAAGCTTTCTTT; CDR3 protein: CASSYSRGWHTEAFF
V gene: TRBV7-3; J gene: TRBJ1-6; D gene: TRBD1; clone size: .; CDR3 DNA: TGTGCCAGCAGCCGGACAGGCGGGGGATCACCCCTCCACTTT; CDR3 protein: CASSRTGGGSPLHF
V gene: TRBV3-1/TRBV3-2; J gene: TRBJ2-5; D gene: .; clone size: .; CDR3 DNA: TGTGCCAGCAGCCAATTGGAGACCCAGTACTTC; CDR3 protein: CASSQLETQYF
V gene: TRBV5-1; J gene: TRBJ2-1; D gene: TRBD1; clone size: .; CDR3 DNA: TGCGCCAGCAGGTATCCGGGACAGGGGTCTAATGAGCAGTTCTTC; CDR3 protein: CASRYPGQGSNEQFF
V gene: TRBV6-1; J gene: TRBJ1-3; D gene: TRBD1; clone size: .; CDR3 DNA: TGTGCCAGCAGTGAAGGGACAGGGGTCGGAAACACCATATATTTT; CDR3 protein: CASSEGTGVGNTIYF
V gene: TRBV30; J gene: TRBJ2-7; D gene: TRBD1; clone size: .; CDR3 DNA: TGTGCCTGGAGGGACAGGGGGTCCTCCTACGAGCAGTACTTC; CDR3 protein: CAWRDRGSSYEQYF
V gene: TRBV11-2; J gene: TRBJ2-6; D gene: TRBD1; clone size: .; CDR3 DNA: TGTGCCAGCAGCTTAGGCAGGGGGAGAGTTGTCCCTGGGGCCAACGTCCTGACTTTC; CDR3 protein: CASSLGRGRVVPGANVLTF
V gene: TRBV7-9; J gene: TRBJ1-6; D gene: TRBD1; clone size: .; CDR3 DNA: TGTGCCAGCAGCCCCGGGACAGCGAATTCACCCCTCCACTTT; CDR3 protein: CASSPGTANSPLHF
V gene: TRBV5-5; J gene: TRBJ2-7; D gene: .; clone size: .; CDR3 DNA: TGTGCCAGCAGCTTTGGTGGGGAGTTCCACGAGCAGTACTTC; CDR3 protein: CASSFGGEFHEQYF
V gene: TRBV18; J gene: TRBJ2-2; D gene: .; clone size: .; CDR3 DNA: TGTGCCAGCTCAACATTGGACAGTAACACCGGGGAGCTGTTTTTT; CDR3 protein: CASSTLDSNTGELFF